This record covers a single T cell receptor beta chain. Its antigen is not known. This entry is derived from a study of T cell responses to AZD1222 COVID-19 vaccine. The wider study: Timing groups of about 4 and about 12 weeks for second doses were pooled. Study-level results: Within unmutated variant regions lay the reported targets of nearly half of spike-specific TCRs. The study found Spike-specific TCR breadth and depth rose after two AZD1222 doses.

Trimming took off 7 bases at V and 1 base at J, with 10 bases between the two ends. The CDR3 is 13 residues long. The data were produced by immunoSEQ multiplex PCR, yet TCRdb's version contains in-frame clones alone and is incomplete. The sample records over 100,000 clones, 86% being singletons. J is TRBJ1-1 and V is TRBV12-3 or TRBV12-4; maybe TRBD1 (5 bases). The material sequenced was peripheral blood, taken on day 0 of AZD1222 vaccination. The sequence derives from an adult in good health. The CDR3 sequence is CASTWGRNTEAFF. Written as DNA, the CDR3 is TGTGCCAGCACCTGGGGACGGAACACTGAAGCTTTCTTT.